This TCR beta chain was recorded in a study of T cells expressing NK-cell markers. TCRdb derives one entry per CDR3 protein from the 5' RACE reads, leaving out DNA. Its clone listing holds 500,000 or so distinct CDR3 sequences. CDR3 length equals 14 residues. Germline CDR1 and CDR2: SGHTA and FQGNSA. V is TRBV7-2 and J is TRBJ1-6; the TCRdb call, TRBD1, lacks DNA for checking. The sequence came from a man aged 18 to 30 in good health. Sequenced sample: blood T cells: a sorted CD56 or NKG2C T cell subset, CD4+ or CD8+ T cells, or bulk PBMC T cells (not recorded which). CDR3 region: CASAGGLYNSPLHF.